This TCR beta chain originates from a study of blood T cells in healthy people across ages. This clonotype was counted a few times. Antigen: not known. This may arise from a read error, as a much more abundant clone is one base away. The amount of total RNA extracted per sample was at least 5 micrograms. Whole-study results and caveats: Long-lived donors carried more naive CD4+ cells and greater diversity than aged donors.

The CDR3 contains 13 residues. The V gene end was trimmed by 8 bases and the J gene end by 7 bases; junction bases not matched to a gene: 3. Germline CDR1 is DFQATT and CDR2 is SNEGSKA (reference sequence). The second PCR ran roughly 6 to 12 cycles with a sample-barcoded 5' primer and J-beta primers. A single record per CDR3 protein comes from TCRdb applying MiXCR to the 5' RACE reads. The profile covers about 640,000 distinct CDR3 sequences, with roughly 58% appearing a single time and 30% to 40% taken by the ten largest. The TCR originated in a man between 60 and 75 years old in good health. The sample was blood. The chain couples TRBV20-1 to TRBJ2-1, with TRBD2 identical over 15 bases. The CDR3 region is CSTGTSGGNEQFF. Here the CDR3 DNA reads TGCAGTACCGGGACTAGCGGGGGGAATGAGCAGTTCTTC.